This TCR beta chain emerged from a study of human T cells and chemical hapten exposure. The study, taken as a whole, reports: Significantly greater numbers of large CDR3 similarity clusters came from expanded TCRs than from controls.

TCRdb re-called the RACE reads with MiXCR, one entry per CDR3 protein. The sample holds 300,000 to 450,000 distinct CDR3 sequences; 4.8% are singletons and the top ten take 2% to 2.5%. The CDR3 is 16 amino acids. V was clipped by 5 bases and J by 5 bases, with 19 bases between them. Per germline, CDR1 SGHVS and CDR2 FNYEAQ. This clonotype was recorded at least ten times. Its antigen is currently unknown. Sample time point: patch test 1, 2 weeks after DPC sensitization. The treatment here: therapeutic diphenylcyclopropenone sensitization with weekly scalp DPC. The specimen comprised whole blood, sampled in connection with sensitization to the hapten diphenylcyclopropenone (DPC). This receptor was identified in a woman between 45 and 65 years old with alopecia areata. Some clones in this sample may be carry-over from other donors' samples. The chain uses TRBV7-6 and TRBJ2-4; D may match TRBD1 or TRBD2 (6 bases each). This chain's CDR3 is CASSREAVGGENIQYF. CDR3 bases: TGTGCCAGCAGCCGAGAGGCTGTGGGGGGCGAAAACATTCAGTACTTC.